The source of this T cell receptor (beta chain) is a study of shared clonotypes between healthy human individuals. The CDR3 is 15 residues long. CDR1 and CDR2 (germline): SNHLY, FYNNEI. V dropped 6 bases and J dropped 0 bases, with 11 bases sitting between them. Researchers divided each subset's genomic DNA evenly across several immunoSEQ plates. Method: immunoSEQ multiplex PCR; TCRdb's copy keeps in-frame clones and lacks some. The data show some 2,500,000 clones, more than 85% seen once. This TCR was sampled from a man between 18 and 29 years old in good health. Some clones in this sample may be carry-over from other donors' samples. The V gene is TRBV2, the J gene TRBJ1-4; D uncertain. Sequencing used naive CD4+ T cells from PBMCs. Documented subset: CD45RA+ positively selected. The CDR3 DNA sequence: TGTGCCAGCAGCGTGAGCCCTACAACTAATGAAAAACTGTTTTTT. Translation gives CASSVSPTTNEKLFF.